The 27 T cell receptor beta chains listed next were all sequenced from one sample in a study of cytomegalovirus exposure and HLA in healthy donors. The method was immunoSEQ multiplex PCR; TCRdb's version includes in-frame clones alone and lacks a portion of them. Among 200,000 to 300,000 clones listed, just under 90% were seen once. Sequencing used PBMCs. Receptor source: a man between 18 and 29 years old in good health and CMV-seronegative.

The CDR3 here is CASSYTRETEAFF. CDR3 in DNA: TGTGCCAGCAGTTACACGAGGGAGACTGAAGCTTTCTTT. The chain links TRBV6-5 to TRBJ1-1; D is undetermined. The CDR3 has 13 residues. Germline CDR1 reads MNHEY; CDR2 reads SVGAGI. Trimming cost V 2 bases and J 5 bases, with 9 bases left between them.

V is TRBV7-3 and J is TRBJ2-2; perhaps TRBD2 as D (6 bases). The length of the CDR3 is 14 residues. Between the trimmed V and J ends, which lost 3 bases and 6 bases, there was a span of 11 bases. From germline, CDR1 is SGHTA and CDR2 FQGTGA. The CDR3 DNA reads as TGTGCCAGCAGCTTGATGCGGGACGCCGGGGAGCTGTTTTTT. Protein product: CASSLMRDAGELFF. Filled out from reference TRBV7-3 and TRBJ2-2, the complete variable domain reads GAGVSQTPSNKVTEKGKYVELRCDPISGHTALYWYRQSLGQGPEFLIYFQGTGAADDSGLPNDRFFAVRPEGSVSTLKIQRTERGDSAVYLCASSLMRDAGELFFGEGSRLTVL.

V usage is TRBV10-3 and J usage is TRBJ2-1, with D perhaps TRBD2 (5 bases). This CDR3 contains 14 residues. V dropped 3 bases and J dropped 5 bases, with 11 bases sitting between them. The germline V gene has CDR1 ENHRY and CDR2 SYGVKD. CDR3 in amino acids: CAISDTTRNNEQFF. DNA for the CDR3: TGTGCCATCAGTGATACCACTAGAAACAATGAGCAGTTCTTC.

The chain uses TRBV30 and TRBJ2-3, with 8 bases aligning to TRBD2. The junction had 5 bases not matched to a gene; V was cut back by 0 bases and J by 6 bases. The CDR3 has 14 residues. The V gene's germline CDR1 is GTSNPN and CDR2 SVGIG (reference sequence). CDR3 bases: TGTGCCTGGAGTGTAACGGGAGGGTCGGATACGCAGTATTTT. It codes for CAWSVTGGSDTQYF.

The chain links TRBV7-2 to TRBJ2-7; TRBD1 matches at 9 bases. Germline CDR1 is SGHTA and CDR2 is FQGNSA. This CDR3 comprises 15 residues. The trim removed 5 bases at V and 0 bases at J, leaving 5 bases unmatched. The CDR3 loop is CASSRKTGGSYEQYF. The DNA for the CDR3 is TGTGCCAGCAGCAGAAAGACAGGGGGCTCCTACGAGCAGTACTTC.

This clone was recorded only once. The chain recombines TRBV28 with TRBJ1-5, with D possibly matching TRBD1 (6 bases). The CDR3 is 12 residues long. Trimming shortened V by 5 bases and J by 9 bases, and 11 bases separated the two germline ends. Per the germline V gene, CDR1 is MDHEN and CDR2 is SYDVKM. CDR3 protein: CASSVQGLPQHF. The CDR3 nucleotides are TGTGCCAGCAGTGTACAGGGATTGCCCCAGCATTTT.

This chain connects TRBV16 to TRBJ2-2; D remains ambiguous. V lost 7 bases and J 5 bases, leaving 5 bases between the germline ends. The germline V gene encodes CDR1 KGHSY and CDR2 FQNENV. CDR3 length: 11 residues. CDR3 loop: CASTYTGELFF. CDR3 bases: TGTGCCAGCACCTATACCGGGGAGCTGTTTTTT.

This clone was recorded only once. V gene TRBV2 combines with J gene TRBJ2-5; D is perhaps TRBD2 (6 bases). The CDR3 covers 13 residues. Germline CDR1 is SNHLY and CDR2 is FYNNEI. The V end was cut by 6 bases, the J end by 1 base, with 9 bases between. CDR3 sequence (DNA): TGTGCCAGCAGCTCCGGGAGCCAAGAGACCCAGTACTTC. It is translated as CASSSGSQETQYF.

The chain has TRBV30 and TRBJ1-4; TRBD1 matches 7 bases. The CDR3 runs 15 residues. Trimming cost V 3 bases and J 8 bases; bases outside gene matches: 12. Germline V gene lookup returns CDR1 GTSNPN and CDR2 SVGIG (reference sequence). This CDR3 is CAWRPLGTEREKLFF. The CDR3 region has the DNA TGTGCCTGGAGACCCCTTGGGACAGAAAGGGAAAAACTGTTTTTT.

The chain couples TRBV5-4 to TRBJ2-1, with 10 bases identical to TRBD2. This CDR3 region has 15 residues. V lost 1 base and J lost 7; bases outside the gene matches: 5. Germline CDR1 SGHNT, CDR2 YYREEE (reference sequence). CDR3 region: CASSLLGLARNEQFF. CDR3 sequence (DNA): TGTGCCAGCAGCTTGTTGGGACTAGCGCGTAATGAGCAGTTCTTC.

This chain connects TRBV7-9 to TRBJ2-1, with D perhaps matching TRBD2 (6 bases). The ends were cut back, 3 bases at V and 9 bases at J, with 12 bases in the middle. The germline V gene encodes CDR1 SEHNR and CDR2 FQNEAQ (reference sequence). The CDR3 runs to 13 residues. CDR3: CASSLGGWSEQFF. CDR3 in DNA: TGTGCCAGCAGCTTGGGGGGTTGGAGTGAGCAGTTCTTC.

Here the CDR3 DNA reads TGTGCCAGCACCCGAGCCACAGGGATCAACACTGAAGCTTTCTTT. Residues: CASTRATGINTEAFF. J is TRBJ1-1 and V is TRBV6-5; a weak D match, TRBD1 (6 bases). CDR1 is MNHEY and CDR2 is SVGAGI in the germline V gene. CDR3 length: 15 residues. Trimming pared 7 bases from V and 2 bases from J, leaving 17 bases between.

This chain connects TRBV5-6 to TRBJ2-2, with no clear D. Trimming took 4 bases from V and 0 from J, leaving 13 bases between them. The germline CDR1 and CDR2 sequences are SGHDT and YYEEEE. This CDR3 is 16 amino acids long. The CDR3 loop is CASSTPSNANTGELFF. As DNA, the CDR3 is TGTGCCAGCAGCACCCCTAGTAACGCGAACACCGGGGAGCTGTTTTTT. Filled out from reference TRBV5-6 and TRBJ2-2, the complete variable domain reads DAGVTQSPTHLIKTRGQQVTLRCSPKSGHDTVSWYQQALGQGPQFIFQYYEEEERQRGNFPDRFSGHQFPNYSSELNVNALLLGDSALYLCASSTPSNANTGELFFGEGSRLTVL.

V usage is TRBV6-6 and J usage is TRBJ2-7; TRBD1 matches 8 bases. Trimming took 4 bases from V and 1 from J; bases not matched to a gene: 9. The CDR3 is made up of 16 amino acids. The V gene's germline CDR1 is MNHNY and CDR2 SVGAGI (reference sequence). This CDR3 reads CASSSQDRDLSYEQYF. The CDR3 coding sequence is TGTGCCAGCAGTTCCCAGGACAGGGATCTTTCCTACGAGCAGTACTTC.

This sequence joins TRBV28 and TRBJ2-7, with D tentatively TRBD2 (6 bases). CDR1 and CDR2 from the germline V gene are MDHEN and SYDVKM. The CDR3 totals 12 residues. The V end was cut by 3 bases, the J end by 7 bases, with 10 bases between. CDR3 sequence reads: CASSFRGREQYF. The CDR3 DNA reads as TGTGCCAGCAGTTTCCGGGGGAGAGAGCAGTACTTC.

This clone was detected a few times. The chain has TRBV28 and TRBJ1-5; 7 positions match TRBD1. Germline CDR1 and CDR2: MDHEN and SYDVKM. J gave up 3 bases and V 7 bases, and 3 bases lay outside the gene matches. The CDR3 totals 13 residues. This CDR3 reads CASIGTANQPQHF. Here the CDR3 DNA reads TGTGCCAGCATTGGGACAGCCAATCAGCCCCAGCATTTT.

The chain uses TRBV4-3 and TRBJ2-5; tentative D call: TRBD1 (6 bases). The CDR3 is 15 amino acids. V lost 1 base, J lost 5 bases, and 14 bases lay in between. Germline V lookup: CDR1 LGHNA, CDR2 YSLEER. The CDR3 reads CASSQGTVPGETQYF. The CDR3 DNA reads TGCGCCAGCAGCCAAGGGACAGTCCCTGGGGAGACCCAGTACTTC.

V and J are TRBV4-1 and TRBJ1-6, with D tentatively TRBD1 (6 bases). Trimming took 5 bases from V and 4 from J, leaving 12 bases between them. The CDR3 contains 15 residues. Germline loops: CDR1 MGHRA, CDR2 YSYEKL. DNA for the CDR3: TGCGCCAGCAGCTCAGGGGCCAGTTATAATTCACCCCTCCACTTT. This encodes CASSSGASYNSPLHF.

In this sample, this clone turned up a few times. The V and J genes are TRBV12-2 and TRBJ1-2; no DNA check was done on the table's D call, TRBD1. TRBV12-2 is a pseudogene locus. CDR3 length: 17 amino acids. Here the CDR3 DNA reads TGTGCAAGTCGCGTTCCAAGTAAAGGGACAGGGATCGGTGGCTACACCTTC. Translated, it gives CASRVPSKGTGIGGYTF.

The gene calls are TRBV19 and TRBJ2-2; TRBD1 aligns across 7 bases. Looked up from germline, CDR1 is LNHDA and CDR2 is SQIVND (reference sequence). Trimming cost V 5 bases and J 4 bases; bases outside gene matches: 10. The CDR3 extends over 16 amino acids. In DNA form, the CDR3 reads TGTGCCAGTAGTTTACAGACAGGGTCCCCCACCGGGGAGCTGTTTTTT. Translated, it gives CASSLQTGSPTGELFF.

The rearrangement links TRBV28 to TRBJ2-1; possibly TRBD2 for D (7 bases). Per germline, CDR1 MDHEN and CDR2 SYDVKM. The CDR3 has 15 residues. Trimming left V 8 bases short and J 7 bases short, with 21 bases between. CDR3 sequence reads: CASRAAGAAPNEQFF. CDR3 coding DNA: TGTGCCAGCCGCGCGGCGGGGGCCGCGCCTAATGAGCAGTTCTTC.

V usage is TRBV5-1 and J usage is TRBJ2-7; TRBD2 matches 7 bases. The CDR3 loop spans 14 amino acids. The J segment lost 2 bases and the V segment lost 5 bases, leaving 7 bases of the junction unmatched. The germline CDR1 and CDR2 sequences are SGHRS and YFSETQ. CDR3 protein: CASRSGTTAYEQYF. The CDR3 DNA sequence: TGCGCCAGCAGGAGCGGGACTACGGCCTACGAGCAGTACTTC.

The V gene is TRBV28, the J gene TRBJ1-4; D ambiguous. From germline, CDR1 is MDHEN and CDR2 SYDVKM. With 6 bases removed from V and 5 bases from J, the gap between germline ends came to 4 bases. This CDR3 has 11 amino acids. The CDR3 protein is CASRRNEKLFF. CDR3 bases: TGTGCCAGCAGGAGAAATGAAAAACTGTTTTTT. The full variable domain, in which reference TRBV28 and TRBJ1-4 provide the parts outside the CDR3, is DVKVTQSSRYLVKRTGEKVFLECVQDMDHENMFWYRQDPGLGLRLIYFSYDVKMKEKGDIPEGYSVSREKKERFSLILESASTNQTSMYLCASRRNEKLFFGSGTQLSVL.

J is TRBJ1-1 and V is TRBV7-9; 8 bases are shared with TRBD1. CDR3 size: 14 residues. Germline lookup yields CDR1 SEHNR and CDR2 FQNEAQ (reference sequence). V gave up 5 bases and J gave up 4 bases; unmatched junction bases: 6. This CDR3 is CASSLMTGATEAFF. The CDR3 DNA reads TGTGCCAGCAGCCTGATGACAGGGGCCACTGAAGCTTTCTTT.

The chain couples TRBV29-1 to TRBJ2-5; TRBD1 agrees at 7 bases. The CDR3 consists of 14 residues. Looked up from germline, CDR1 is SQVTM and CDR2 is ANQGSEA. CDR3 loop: CIFGGQPYQETQYF. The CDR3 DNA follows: TGCATCTTTGGGGGACAGCCGTACCAAGAGACCCAGTACTTC. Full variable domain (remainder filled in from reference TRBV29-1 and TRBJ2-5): SAVISQKPSRDICQRGTSLTIQCQVDSQVTMMFWYRQQPGQSLTLIATANQGSEATYESGFVIDKFPISRPNLTFSTLTVSNMSPEDSSIYLCIFGGQPYQETQYFGPGTRLLVL.

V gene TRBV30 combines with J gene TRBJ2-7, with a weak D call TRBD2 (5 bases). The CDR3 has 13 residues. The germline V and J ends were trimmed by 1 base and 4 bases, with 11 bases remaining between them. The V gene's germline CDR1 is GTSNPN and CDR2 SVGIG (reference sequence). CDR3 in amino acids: CAWSAGRGYEQYF. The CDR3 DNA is TGTGCCTGGAGTGCGGGGAGAGGATACGAGCAGTACTTC.

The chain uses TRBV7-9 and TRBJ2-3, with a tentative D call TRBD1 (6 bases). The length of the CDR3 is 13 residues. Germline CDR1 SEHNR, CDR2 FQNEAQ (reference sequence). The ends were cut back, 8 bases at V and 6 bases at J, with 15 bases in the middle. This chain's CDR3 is CASGAGARDTQYF. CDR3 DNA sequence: TGTGCCAGCGGGGCAGGGGCAAGGGATACGCAGTATTTT.